This T cell receptor beta chain came from a study of regulatory T cells in long-lasting Graves disease. Assembly of TCR beta libraries relied on iRepertoire HTBI primers together with Arm-PCR of CDR3 regions. Using its own MiXCR run on the multiplex PCR reads, TCRdb lists one record per CDR3 protein. This table has 600,000 to 650,000 distinct CDR3 sequences, about 15% appearing once. Germline V gives CDR1 MNHEY, CDR2 SMNVEV (reference sequence). There are 15 residues in the CDR3. Losses at the gene ends were 6 bases for V and 7 bases for J; bases not matched to a gene: 10. This clonotype was detected ten times or more. The sample's time point: newly diagnosed GD, antithyroid drugs for less than 3 months. Following extraction of RNA from PBMCs, that RNA was used to make the TCR library. The same data also contributed to another study, on T cells in Graves' hyperthyroidism and ophthalmopathy. This second study notes: Graves' hyperthyroidism was deemed stable absent ophthalmopathy progression within 18 months.

The V call is TRBV27, the J call TRBJ1-5; 9 positions match TRBD1. The clonotype was recovered from a woman aged 25 to 45 with Graves disease. The sample consisted of peripheral blood mononuclear cells (PBMCs), taken at new diagnosis, from a patient treated with antithyroid drugs. In DNA form, the CDR3 reads TGTGCCAGCAGCCCCTCGGACAGGGGTTACCAGCCCCAGCATTTT. Translating it yields CASSPSDRGYQPQHF.